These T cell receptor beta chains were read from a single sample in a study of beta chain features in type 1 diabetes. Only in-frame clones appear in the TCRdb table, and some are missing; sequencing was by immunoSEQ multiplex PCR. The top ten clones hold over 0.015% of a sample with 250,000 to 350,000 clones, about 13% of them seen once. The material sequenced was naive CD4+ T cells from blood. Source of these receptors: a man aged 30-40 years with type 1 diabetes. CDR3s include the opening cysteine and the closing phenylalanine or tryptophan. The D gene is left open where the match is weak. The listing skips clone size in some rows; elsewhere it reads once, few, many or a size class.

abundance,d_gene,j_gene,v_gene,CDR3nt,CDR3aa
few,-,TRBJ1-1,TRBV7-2,TGTGCCAGCAGCGTTACTCCAGGGGAAGTGACTGAAGCTTTCTTT,CASSVTPGEVTEAFF
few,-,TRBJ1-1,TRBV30,TGTGCCTGGAGTCTAACCGGGACAACGGAAGCTTTCTTT,CAWSLTGTTEAFF
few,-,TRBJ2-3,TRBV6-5,TGTGCCAGCAGGTCCCCGGGGGATACGCAGTATTTT,CASRSPGDTQYF
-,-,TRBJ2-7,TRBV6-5,TGTGCCAGCAGTTACTCGATCCTCAGTGGCTACGAGCAGTACTTC,CASSYSILSGYEQYF
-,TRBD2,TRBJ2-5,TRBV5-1,TGCGCCAGCAGCTTGGGAGCGGGAGGAGAGACCCAGTACTTC,CASSLGAGGETQYF
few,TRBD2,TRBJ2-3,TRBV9,TGTGCCAGCAGCTTGACTAGCGGGAGCACAGATACGCAGTATTTT,CASSLTSGSTDTQYF
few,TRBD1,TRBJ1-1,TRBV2,TGTGCCAGCAGAGACAGGGGGAACACTGAAGCTTTCTTT,CASRDRGNTEAFF
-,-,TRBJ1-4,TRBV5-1,TGCGCCAGCAGCTTTGGGGGGGCCAGTGAAAAACTGTTTTTT,CASSFGGASEKLFF
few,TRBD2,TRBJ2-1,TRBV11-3,TGTGCCAGCAGCCAAGGACTAGCGGGAGTTAGTGAGCAGTTCTTC,CASSQGLAGVSEQFF
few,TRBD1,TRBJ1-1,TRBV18,TGTGCCAGCTCACGGCAGGGGGGGAACACTGAAGCTTTCTTT,CASSRQGGNTEAFF
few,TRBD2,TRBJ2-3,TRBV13,TGTGCCAGCAGCTTAGCTCAAGGCGGGAGGTCAGATACGCAGTATTTT,CASSLAQGGRSDTQYF
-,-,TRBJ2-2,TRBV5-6,TGTGCCAGCAGCCGGGGGTTAAACACCGGGGAGCTGTTTTTT,CASSRGLNTGELFF
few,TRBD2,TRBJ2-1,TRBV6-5,TGTGCCAGCAGTCCACTAGCGGGCTCCTACAATGAGCAGTTCTTC,CASSPLAGSYNEQFF
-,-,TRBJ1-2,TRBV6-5,TGTGCCAGCAGTTACGGGGGAGGTTCTTATGGCTACACCTTC,CASSYGGGSYGYTF
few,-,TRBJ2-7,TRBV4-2,TGTGCCAGCAGCCAAGATCCGCCAGGGTCGGCGGAGTACTCCTACGAGCAGTACTTC,CASSQDPPGSAEYSYEQYF
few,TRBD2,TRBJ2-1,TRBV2,TGTGCCAGCTCGGGACTAGCGGGAGGCAATGAGCAGTTCTTC,CASSGLAGGNEQFF
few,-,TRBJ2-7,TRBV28,TGTGCCAGCAGTGGTCGGGAAACCTACGAGCAGTACTTC,CASSGRETYEQYF
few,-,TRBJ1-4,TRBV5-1,TGCGCCAGCAGACGCCCAGGCGTTGAAAAACTGTTTTTT,CASRRPGVEKLFF
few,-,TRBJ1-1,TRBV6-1,TGTGCCAGCAGATTACGAGTAGCCGGGAACACTGAAGCTTTCTTT,CASRLRVAGNTEAFF
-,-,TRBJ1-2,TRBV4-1,TGCGCCAGCAGCGGGGGGACCCCGAACAGGTTTCATCGTCATGGCTACACCTTC,CASSGGTPNRFHRHGYTF
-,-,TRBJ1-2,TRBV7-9,TGTGCCAGCCGCCCGGGAGGGAACTATGGCTACACCTTC,CASRPGGNYGYTF
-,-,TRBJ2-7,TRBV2,TGTGCCAGCAGTGAAGCGCTTGGGGGGTCCGAGCAGTACTTC,CASSEALGGSEQYF
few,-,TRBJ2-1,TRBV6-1,TGTGCCAGCAGTGGGCAGGGATTTGGTGGTGAGCAGTTCTTC,CASSGQGFGGEQFF
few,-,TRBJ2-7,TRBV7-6,TGTGCCAGCAGTCCACTGCCCGACAACGCCTACGAGCAGTACTTC,CASSPLPDNAYEQYF
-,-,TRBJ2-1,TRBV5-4,TGTGCCAGCAGCTTGAGGGACAACTCCTACAATGAGCAGTTCTTC,CASSLRDNSYNEQFF
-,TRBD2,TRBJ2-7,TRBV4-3,TGCGCCAGCAGCCAAGAGAGTATAGCGGGAGTCACCGAGCAGTACTTC,CASSQESIAGVTEQYF
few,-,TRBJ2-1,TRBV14,TGTGCCAGCAGCCAAGTCTTCGACAATGAGCAGTTCTTC,CASSQVFDNEQFF
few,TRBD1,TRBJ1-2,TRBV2,TGTGCCAGCAGGGGACAGTCATATGGCTACACCTTC,CASRGQSYGYTF
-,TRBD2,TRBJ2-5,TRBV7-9,TGTGCCAGCAGCCAGACTAGCGCGCAAGAGACCCAGTACTTC,CASSQTSAQETQYF
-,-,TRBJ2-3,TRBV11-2,TGTGCCAGCAGCTTATCCCCCAGGGTTGGCACAGATACGCAGTATTTT,CASSLSPRVGTDTQYF
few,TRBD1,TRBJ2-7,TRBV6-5,TGTGCCAGCAGGCCAACAGGGGATAGGGACTACGAGCAGTACTTC,CASRPTGDRDYEQYF
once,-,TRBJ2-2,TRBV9,TGTGCCAGCAGCCCTCAATCAGATGGCAGCACCGGGGAGCTGTTTTTT,CASSPQSDGSTGELFF
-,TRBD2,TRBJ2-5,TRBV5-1,TGCGCCAGCAGCTTGTTTAGCGGGAGCGATGAGACCCAGTACTTC,CASSLFSGSDETQYF
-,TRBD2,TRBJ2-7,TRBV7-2,TGTGCCAGCAGACTACCGGGACTAGCGGGCTACGAGCAGTACTTC,CASRLPGLAGYEQYF
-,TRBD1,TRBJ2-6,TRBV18,TGTGCCAGCTCACCCGGACAGGGGAGCTCTGGGGCCAACGTCCTGACTTTC,CASSPGQGSSGANVLTF
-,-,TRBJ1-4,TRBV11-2,TGTGCCAGCAGCTTCGGGTCCGGCCAATCCAATGAAAAACTGTTTTTT,CASSFGSGQSNEKLFF